One sample yielded the 31 T cell receptor beta chains listed below, sequenced in a study of blood T cell repertoires in COVID-19 (dated by TCRdb to the early 2020s). Library construction relied on the immunoSEQ multiplex PCR assay. TCRdb took over this immuneACCESS table, retaining in-frame rearrangements with V and J assigned. Such tables are incomplete; in checked studies, under half of the missing clones stem from an unresolved V gene, and the remainder is unexplained. The sample table holds about 83,000 clones, of which 65% to 80% were seen once. Clones ranked in the top ten supply approximately 19% of the sample. The material sequenced was peripheral blood. These receptor sequences come from an elderly woman with active or convalescent COVID-19.

V gene TRBV28 combines with J gene TRBJ1-4; 8 bases match TRBD1. Per the germline V gene, CDR1 is MDHEN and CDR2 is SYDVKM. The V segment lost 8 bases and the J segment 6 bases; nucleotides outside the gene matches: 11. This CDR3 has 15 amino acids. This CDR3 is CASLGQGALDEKLFF. CDR3 coding DNA: TGTGCCAGCCTAGGACAGGGAGCCCTTGATGAAAAACTGTTTTTT. Full variable domain (rest looked up from reference TRBV28 and TRBJ1-4): DVKVTQSSRYLVKRTGEKVFLECVQDMDHENMFWYRQDPGLGLRLIYFSYDVKMKEKGDIPEGYSVSREKKERFSLILESASTNQTSMYLCASLGQGALDEKLFFGSGTQLSVL.

This clone was detected a few times. This chain uses TRBV4-3 with TRBJ1-2, with a possible D match to TRBD1 (6 bases). The germline V gene encodes CDR1 LGHNA and CDR2 YSLEER. V gave up 4 bases and J gave up 8 bases, with 17 bases separating them. The CDR3 has 14 amino acids. CDR3 DNA sequence: TGCGCCAGCAGCCCGACGGGGACATTAGGGGGCTACACCTTC. It codes for CASSPTGTLGGYTF.

J is TRBJ1-6 and V is TRBV7-8; D not certain. Germline CDR1 reads SGHVS; CDR2 reads FQNEAQ. The CDR3 runs to 17 residues. Trimming removed 2 bases at V and 11 bases at J, with 22 bases between. CDR3 bases: TGTGCCAGCAGCTTACCCGCGGGCCCCGGGCAATTTCCACCCCTCCACTTT. This gives the protein CASSLPAGPGQFPPLHF.

The V gene is TRBV27, the J gene TRBJ1-1; perhaps TRBD1 as D (6 bases). V was clipped by 5 bases and J by 3 bases, with 16 bases between them. The CDR3 runs to 15 residues. Germline V lookup: CDR1 MNHEY, CDR2 SMNVEV (reference sequence). The CDR3 reads CASSLSRGAYTEAFF. CDR3 bases: TGTGCCAGCAGTCTCAGTCGGGGGGCATACACTGAAGCTTTCTTT.

The chain employs TRBV10-3 and TRBJ1-2, with unresolved D. The CDR3 runs to 14 residues. V lost 2 bases, J lost 4 bases, and 11 bases lay in between. Germline CDR1 and CDR2: ENHRY and SYGVKD. DNA for the CDR3: TGTGCCATCAGTGAGCCCGGTCGGGGCTATGGCTACACCTTC. Its protein is CAISEPGRGYGYTF.

CDR3 sequence: CASSYGASRDTQYF. The DNA of the CDR3 is TGTGCCAGCAGTTACGGGGCCTCCCGCGATACGCAGTATTTT. The genes are TRBV6-6 and TRBJ2-3, with D possibly TRBD1 on 5 matching bases. Germline-derived CDR1 and CDR2 are MNHNY and SVGAGI (reference sequence). The CDR3 is made up of 14 amino acids. Between the trimmed V and J ends, which lost 2 bases and 6 bases, there was a span of 12 bases.

The chain has TRBV7-2 and TRBJ2-4; TRBD2 matches 7 bases. The germline V gene has CDR1 SGHTA and CDR2 FQGNSA. The CDR3 is 18 residues long. V lost 0 bases, J lost 8 bases, and 16 bases stayed unmatched. The CDR3 DNA reads as TGTGCCAGCAGCTTAGCTCACCTGGGGCGAAGGGAGGGTGACATTCAGTACTTC. Translating it yields CASSLAHLGRREGDIQYF.

V usage is TRBV30 and J usage is TRBJ1-1; the match to TRBD1 covers 9 bases. V trimming: 2 bases; J trimming: 3 bases; junction bases outside the gene matches: 4. The V gene's germline CDR1 is GTSNPN and CDR2 SVGIG (reference sequence). The CDR3 is made up of 14 amino acids. DNA for the CDR3: TGTGCCTGGAGTTCACAGGGGGCTTACACTGAAGCTTTCTTT. It specifies CAWSSQGAYTEAFF. The entire variable domain, with the rest obtained from reference TRBV30 and TRBJ1-1, is as follows: SQTIHQWPATLVQPVGSPLSLECTVEGTSNPNLYWYRQAAGRGLQLLFYSVGIGQISSEVPQNLSASRPQDRQFILSSKKLLLSDSGFYLCAWSSQGAYTEAFFGQGTRLTVV.

The chain is built from TRBV6-5 and TRBJ1-1; a weak D match, TRBD1 (5 bases). Germline V CDR1 and CDR2: MNHEY, SVGAGI. The germline V and J ends were trimmed by 8 bases and 0 bases, with 16 bases remaining between them. CDR3 length: 15 amino acids. The CDR3 here is CASFSQGRMNTEAFF. CDR3 in DNA: TGTGCCAGCTTTAGTCAGGGCAGAATGAACACTGAAGCTTTCTTT.

CDR3 bases: TGTGCCAGCAGCTCAGGTCTGCCCTCGACCTTC. Translated, it gives CASSSGLPSTF. The chain combines TRBV7-2 with TRBJ1-2; D uncertain. V gave up 4 bases and J gave up 14 bases, with 14 bases separating them. Germline CDR1 reads SGHTA; CDR2 reads FQGNSA. This CDR3 region has 11 residues.

V gene TRBV5-4 combines with J gene TRBJ2-5, with TRBD2 matching over 11 bases. V lost 4 bases, J lost 2 bases, and 7 bases stayed unmatched. CDR3 length: 16 residues. Germline CDR1 reads SGHNT; CDR2 reads YYREEE (reference sequence). The CDR3 DNA reads as TGTGCCAGCAGCCATGGACTAGCGGGTATACAAGAGACCCAGTACTTC. Protein sequence: CASSHGLAGIQETQYF.

This sequence joins TRBV7-2 and TRBJ1-2, with D hard to call. The CDR3 is 13 residues long. V shed 3 bases and J shed 3 bases, with 8 bases lying between them. Germline assignment: CDR1 SGHTA and CDR2 FQGNSA. In DNA, the CDR3 is TGTGCCAGCAGCTTCCCGGAGGACTATGGCTACACCTTC. Residues: CASSFPEDYGYTF. The entire variable domain, with the rest obtained from reference TRBV7-2 and TRBJ1-2, is as follows: GAGVSQSPSNKVTEKGKDVELRCDPISGHTALYWYRQSLGQGLEFLIYFQGNSAPDKSGLPSDRFSAERTGGSVSTLTIQRTQQEDSAVYLCASSFPEDYGYTFGSGTRLTVV.

The gene calls are TRBV5-1 and TRBJ2-7; TRBD2 agrees at 7 bases. J was trimmed by 0 bases and V by 4 bases; bases with no gene match: 4. Germline CDR1 SGHRS, CDR2 YFSETQ. The length of the CDR3 is 14 residues. CDR3 bases: TGCGCCAGCAGCACCGGGACTAACTCCTACGAGCAGTACTTC. Its translation: CASSTGTNSYEQYF.

V is TRBV3-1 (or the pseudogene TRBV3-2) and J is TRBJ2-5; a weak D match, TRBD1 (6 bases). Germline V gene lookup returns CDR1 LGHDT and CDR2 YNNKEL (reference sequence). V lost 3 bases to trimming and J lost 5 bases, with 10 bases between them. This CDR3 spans 13 amino acids. The CDR3 nucleotides are TGTGCCAGCAGCCATGCGAGGGGGGAGACCCAGTACTTC. Translated: CASSHARGETQYF.

The chain recombines TRBV7-2 with TRBJ2-7, with 14 positions matching TRBD2. This CDR3 region has 16 residues. J gave up 3 bases and V 3 bases, and 4 bases lay outside the gene matches. In germline, CDR1 is SGHTA, CDR2 FQGNSA. The CDR3 loop is CASSLRGLAGGYEQYF. The CDR3 DNA reads TGTGCCAGCAGCTTGAGAGGACTAGCGGGGGGCTACGAGCAGTACTTC.

This clone was recorded many times. V and J are TRBV5-1 and TRBJ2-7, with TRBD2 matching over 13 bases. Germline CDR1 reads SGHRS; CDR2 reads YFSETQ. This CDR3 contains 17 residues. J was trimmed by 0 bases and V by 4 bases; bases with no gene match: 7. CDR3 region: CASSPRTSGGTSYEQYF. The CDR3 DNA is TGCGCCAGCAGCCCGCGGACTAGCGGGGGAACCTCCTACGAGCAGTACTTC.

In DNA form, the CDR3 reads TGTGCCAGCAGTGACGTTACAGGGGAACAGCAGTTCTTC. Amino acids: CASSDVTGEQQFF. This sequence joins TRBV6-1 and TRBJ2-1; 7 bases agree with TRBD1. The CDR3 runs to 13 residues. Trimming cost V 3 bases and J 11 bases; bases outside gene matches: 7. CDR1 MNHNS and CDR2 SASEGT come from the germline V gene.

The rearrangement uses TRBV2 and TRBJ1-2; no clear D. This CDR3 contains 14 residues. Per the germline V gene, CDR1 is SNHLY and CDR2 is FYNNEI. Trimming stripped 3 bases from V and 0 bases from J, with 8 bases between. CDR3 coding DNA: TGTGCCAGCAGTGATGACAAAGCTAACTATGGCTACACCTTC. Its protein product is CASSDDKANYGYTF.

The CDR3 DNA reads TGTGCCAGCAGTGTAAACGCCAGGGGGCAGGGCCAGCCCCAGCATTTT. Translated: CASSVNARGQGQPQHF. The V gene is TRBV6-1, the J gene TRBJ1-5; 8 nucleotides match TRBD1. V gave up 4 bases and J gave up 7 bases; unmatched junction bases: 12. The germline V gene encodes CDR1 MNHNS and CDR2 SASEGT. This CDR3 comprises 16 residues.

This clone was recorded a few times. V usage is TRBV7-6 and J usage is TRBJ2-5; the match to TRBD2 covers 9 bases. The CDR3 runs to 17 residues. Germline CDR1 SGHVS, CDR2 FNYEAQ. V trimming: 1 base; J trimming: 3 bases; junction bases outside the gene matches: 9. CDR3: CASSLGGRLADEETQYF. CDR3 bases: TGTGCCAGCAGCTTAGGGGGGAGACTAGCGGATGAAGAGACCCAGTACTTC.

This clone was counted once. The chain carries TRBV7-6 and TRBJ1-1; perhaps TRBD1 as D (6 bases). The CDR3 length is 15 residues. CDR1 is SGHVS, CDR2 FNYEAQ, per germline. Trimming left V 1 base short and J 1 base short, with 10 bases between. This chain's CDR3 is CASSLGGGENTEAFF. The CDR3 DNA sequence: TGTGCCAGCAGCTTAGGGGGGGGCGAGAACACTGAAGCTTTCTTT.

The rearrangement links TRBV21-1 to TRBJ1-4; TRBD1, the table's D call, was not compared with the DNA. TRBV21-1 is termed a pseudogene. This CDR3 has 14 residues. In DNA, the CDR3 is TGTGCCAGCAGCAGACAGGGGGCGGAGGAAAAACTGTTTTTT. Protein product: CASSRQGAEEKLFF.

V gene TRBV30 combines with J gene TRBJ1-4, with D possibly TRBD1 on 6 matching bases. Trimming took off 0 bases at V and 6 bases at J, with 14 bases between the two ends. This CDR3 is 15 amino acids long. Germline values: CDR1 GTSNPN, CDR2 SVGIG (reference sequence). The CDR3 DNA is TGTGCCTGGAGTGTACCTGGGGGCTCGTATGAAAAACTGTTTTTT. Translating gives CAWSVPGGSYEKLFF.

The V and J genes are TRBV6-6 and TRBJ2-7; TRBD1 aligns across 10 bases. CDR1 is MNHNY, CDR2 SVGAGI, per germline (reference sequence). The length of the CDR3 is 13 residues. After removal of 7 bases from V and 4 bases from J, the junction contained 4 bases not matched to a gene. The CDR3 DNA follows: TGTGCCAGCAATGGACAGGGGGATTACGAGCAGTACTTC. Protein product: CASNGQGDYEQYF.

V gene TRBV5-6 combines with J gene TRBJ1-1; D is perhaps TRBD1 (5 bases). V was pared by 1 base and J by 4 bases, with 8 bases between. Germline-derived CDR1 and CDR2 are SGHDT and YYEEEE. The CDR3 totals 13 residues. This chain's CDR3 is CASSLQGATEAFF. The CDR3 coding sequence is TGTGCCAGCAGCTTGCAAGGGGCCACTGAAGCTTTCTTT. The full variable domain, rest sourced from reference TRBV5-6 and TRBJ1-1, is DAGVTQSPTHLIKTRGQQVTLRCSPKSGHDTVSWYQQALGQGPQFIFQYYEEEERQRGNFPDRFSGHQFPNYSSELNVNALLLGDSALYLCASSLQGATEAFFGQGTRLTVV.

This sequence joins TRBV5-1 and TRBJ1-4, with 9 bases that match TRBD1. Trimming cost V 4 bases and J 5 bases; bases outside gene matches: 9. Germline V lookup: CDR1 SGHRS, CDR2 YFSETQ. This CDR3 comprises 16 residues. As DNA, the CDR3 is TGCGCCAGCAGCCCCGGGACAGGGAGGGGGAATGAAAAACTGTTTTTT. This encodes CASSPGTGRGNEKLFF. Using reference TRBV5-1 and TRBJ1-4 for the parts outside the CDR3, the full variable domain is KAGVTQTPRYLIKTRGQQVTLSCSPISGHRSVSWYQQTPGQGLQFLFEYFSETQRNKGNFPGRFSGRQFSNSRSEMNVSTLELGDSALYLCASSPGTGRGNEKLFFGSGTQLSVL.

The J gene is TRBJ2-7, the V gene TRBV11-2; 7 bases align to TRBD2. Losses at the gene ends were 1 base for V and 6 bases for J; bases not matched to a gene: 0. Germline values: CDR1 SGHAT, CDR2 FQNNGV. The length of the CDR3 is 12 residues. The DNA of the CDR3 is TGTGCCAGCAGCTTAGCGGGGGGCGAGCAGTACTTC. Amino acid sequence: CASSLAGGEQYF.

In this sample, this clone turned up a few times. V is TRBV11-2 and J is TRBJ2-3, with 9 bases fitting TRBD2. V gave up 3 bases and J gave up 2 bases; unmatched junction bases: 6. Germline V gene data show CDR1 as SGHAT and CDR2 as FQNNGV. The CDR3 sequence is 16 residues long. Here the CDR3 reads CASSFGSGGLTDTQYF. For the CDR3, the DNA is TGTGCCAGCAGCTTTGGAAGCGGGGGGCTCACAGATACGCAGTATTTT.

This chain uses TRBV6-6 with TRBJ1-1; D possibly corresponds to TRBD1 (6 bases). The CDR3 covers 17 residues. Germline V gene sequence: CDR1 MNHNY, CDR2 SVGAGI (reference sequence). V dropped 5 bases and J dropped 0 bases, with 19 bases sitting between them. The CDR3 region has the DNA TGTGCCAGCAGTCGACGATGGGAACAGGGACTGAACACTGAAGCTTTCTTT. This encodes CASSRRWEQGLNTEAFF.

The rearrangement links TRBV19 to TRBJ2-3; 7 bases map to TRBD1. The CDR3 is 17 amino acids. Germline V gene lookup returns CDR1 LNHDA and CDR2 SQIVND (reference sequence). V shed 0 bases, J shed 0 bases, and the junction held 6 bases outside the gene matches. The CDR3 DNA reads as TGTGCCAGTAGTATAGAAAGCGGACAGGACAGCACAGATACGCAGTATTTT. Translated: CASSIESGQDSTDTQYF.

This chain uses TRBV11-2 with TRBJ1-2; a weak D match, TRBD1 (5 bases). The CDR3 loop spans 15 amino acids. V was clipped by 1 base and J by 3 bases, with 12 bases between them. Germline CDR1 and CDR2: SGHAT and FQNNGV. CDR3 sequence: CASSLGIGEDYGYTF. CDR3 sequence (DNA): TGTGCCAGCAGCTTAGGTATAGGGGAAGACTATGGCTACACCTTC.